This is a list of T cell receptor beta chains from one sample in a study of blood T cell repertoires in COVID-19. Data came from immunoSEQ multiplex PCR; TCRdb stores just in-frame clones and leaves some out. The sample shows about 120,000 clones, 90% of them seen only once. The sample was peripheral blood. Receptors were obtained from an older woman with COVID-19, enrolled during active disease. Each CDR3 is given with its conserved first and last residue. The order of the fields is clone size, D gene, J gene, V gene, CDR3 DNA, CDR3 protein. D genes are given only for firm matches. A clone size is listed for some rows: how often the clone was seen (once, few, many), or a class if it is expanded.

. . TRBJ1-1 TRBV2 TGTGCCAGCAGTCCTAATCCGGGACACTTCATGAACACTGAAGCTTTCTTT CASSPNPGHFMNTEAFF
. TRBD1 TRBJ1-5 TRBV19 TGTGCCAGTAGTATAGGATCACAGGGGATTAATCAGCCCCAGCATTTT CASSIGSQGINQPQHF
. TRBD1 TRBJ1-4 TRBV5-5 TGTGCCAGCAGCAAAACAGGGGGCGATGAAAAACTGTTTTTT CASSKTGGDEKLFF
. TRBD1 TRBJ2-3 TRBV5-1 TGCGCCAGCAGCTTAGCGGGACAGGGGGGTGTGGATACGCAGTATTTT CASSLAGQGGVDTQYF
. . TRBJ1-1 TRBV30 TGTGCCTGGAGTGTACCGGACAAGAAGAACACTGAAGCTTTCTTT CAWSVPDKKNTEAFF
. . TRBJ1-5 TRBV4-2 TGTGCCAGCAGAGGACAGTTCAATCAGCCCCAGCATTTT CASRGQFNQPQHF
. TRBD1 TRBJ1-6 TRBV6-5 TGTGCCAGCAGTTCGGTAACAGGGGCTTCACCCCTCCACTTT CASSSVTGASPLHF
. TRBD2 TRBJ2-3 TRBV25-1 TGTGCCAGCAGTGAAGGGCGGGGGGGTAGGTCAGATACGCAGTATTTT CASSEGRGGRSDTQYF
. TRBD1 TRBJ2-1 TRBV10-3 TGTGCCATCAGTGCGGGGACAGGATTCAATGAGCAGTTCTTC CAISAGTGFNEQFF
. TRBD2 TRBJ2-5 TRBV27 TGTGCCAGCAGTTCCGGGCTGGGACTAGAGGGAGAGACCCAGTACTTC CASSSGLGLEGETQYF
. TRBD2 TRBJ2-5 TRBV4-2 TGTGCCAGCAGAGGGACTAGCGGGGAAGAGACCCAGTACTTC CASRGTSGEETQYF
. . TRBJ1-6 TRBV7-9 TGTGCCAGCAGCTTTAACAGGGATGGTTCACCCCTCCACTTT CASSFNRDGSPLHF
. . TRBJ1-4 TRBV9 TGTGCCAGCAGCGTAGGTGGAGGGGAAAAACTGTTTTTT CASSVGGGEKLFF
many TRBD1 TRBJ1-2 TRBV6-5 TGTGCCAGCAGTTACTTCGGACAGGCTAACTATGGCTACACCTTC CASSYFGQANYGYTF
. . TRBJ2-7 TRBV20-1 TGCAGTCTGGGGAAGGGGTACGAGCAGTACTTC CSLGKGYEQYF